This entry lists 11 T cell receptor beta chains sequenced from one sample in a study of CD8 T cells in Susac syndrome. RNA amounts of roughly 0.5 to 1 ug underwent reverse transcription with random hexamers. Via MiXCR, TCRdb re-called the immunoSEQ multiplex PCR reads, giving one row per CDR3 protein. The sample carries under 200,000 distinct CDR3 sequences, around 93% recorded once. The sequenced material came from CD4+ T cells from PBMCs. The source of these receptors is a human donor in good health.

DNA for the CDR3: TGTGCCAGCAGCTTAGACGCGGCACCCAGGGAGGAAGTGCAGTACGTC. Its protein product is CASSLDAAPREEVQYV. This chain connects TRBV7-9 to TRBJ2-7, with D possibly TRBD2 on 6 matching bases. The CDR3 spans 16 residues. Between the trimmed V and J ends, which lost 1 base and 9 bases, there was a span of 22 bases. From germline, CDR1 is SEHNR and CDR2 FQNEAQ (reference sequence).

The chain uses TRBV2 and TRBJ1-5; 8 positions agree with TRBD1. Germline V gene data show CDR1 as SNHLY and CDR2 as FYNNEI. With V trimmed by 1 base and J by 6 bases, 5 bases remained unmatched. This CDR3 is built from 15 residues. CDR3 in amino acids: CASSEVRGLTQPQHF. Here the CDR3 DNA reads TGTGCCAGCAGTGAAGTCAGGGGGCTTACTCAGCCCCAGCATTTT.

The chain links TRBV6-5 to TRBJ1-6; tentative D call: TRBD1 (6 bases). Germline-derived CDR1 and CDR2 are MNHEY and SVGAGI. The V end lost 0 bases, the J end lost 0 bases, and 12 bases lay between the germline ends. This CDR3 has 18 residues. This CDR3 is CASSYSGQTLSYNSPLHF. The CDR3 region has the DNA TGTGCCAGCAGTTACTCAGGACAGACCCTCTCCTATAATTCACCCCTCCACTTT.

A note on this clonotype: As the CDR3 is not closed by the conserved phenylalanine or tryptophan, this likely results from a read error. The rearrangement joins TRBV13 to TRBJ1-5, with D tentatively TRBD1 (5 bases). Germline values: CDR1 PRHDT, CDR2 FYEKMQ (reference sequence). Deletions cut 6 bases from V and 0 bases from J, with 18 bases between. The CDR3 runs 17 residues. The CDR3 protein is CASSSGNPRVSNQPQHS. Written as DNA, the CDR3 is TGTGCCAGCAGTTCAGGGAATCCACGCGTTAGCAATCAGCCCCAGCATTCT.

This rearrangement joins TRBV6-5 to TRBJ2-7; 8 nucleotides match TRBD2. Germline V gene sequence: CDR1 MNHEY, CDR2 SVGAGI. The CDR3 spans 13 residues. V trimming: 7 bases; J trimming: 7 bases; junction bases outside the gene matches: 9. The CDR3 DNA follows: TGTGCCAGCAAAACCAACTCGGGGGGGGAGCAGTACTTC. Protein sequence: CASKTNSGGEQYF.

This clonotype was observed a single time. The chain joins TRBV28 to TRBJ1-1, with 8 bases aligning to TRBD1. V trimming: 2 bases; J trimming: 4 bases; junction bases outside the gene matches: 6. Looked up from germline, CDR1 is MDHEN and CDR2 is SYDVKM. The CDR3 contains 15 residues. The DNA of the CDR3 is TGTGCCAGCAGTTTAAGACAGGGGTTGGGCACTGAAGCTTTCTTT. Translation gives CASSLRQGLGTEAFF.

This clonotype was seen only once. This CDR3 reads CASSLAFGQPNYGYTF. CDR3 bases: TGCGCCAGCAGCTTGGCCTTTGGACAGCCTAACTATGGCTACACCTTC. The chain joins TRBV5-1 to TRBJ1-2; possible D gene TRBD1, 6 bases. Trimming pared 0 bases from V and 0 bases from J, leaving 12 bases between. This CDR3 is 16 amino acids long. CDR1 is SGHRS and CDR2 is YFSETQ in the germline V gene. The full variable domain, rest sourced from reference TRBV5-1 and TRBJ1-2, is KAGVTQTPRYLIKTRGQQVTLSCSPISGHRSVSWYQQTPGQGLQFLFEYFSETQRNKGNFPGRFSGRQFSNSRSEMNVSTLELGDSALYLCASSLAFGQPNYGYTFGSGTRLTVV.

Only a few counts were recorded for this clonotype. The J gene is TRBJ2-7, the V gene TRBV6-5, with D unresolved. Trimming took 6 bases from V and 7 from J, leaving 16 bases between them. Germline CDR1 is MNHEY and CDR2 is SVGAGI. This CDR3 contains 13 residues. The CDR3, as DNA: TGTGCCAGCAGCCGAACGGACCTCCGGGAGCAGTACTTC. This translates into CASSRTDLREQYF.

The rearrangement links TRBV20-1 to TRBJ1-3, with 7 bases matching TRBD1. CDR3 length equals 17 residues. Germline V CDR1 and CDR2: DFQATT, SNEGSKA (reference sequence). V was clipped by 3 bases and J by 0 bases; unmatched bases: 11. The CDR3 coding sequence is TGCAGTGCTAGTGGAGAGTGGACAGGTGACTCTGGAAACACCATATATTTT. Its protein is CSASGEWTGDSGNTIYF.

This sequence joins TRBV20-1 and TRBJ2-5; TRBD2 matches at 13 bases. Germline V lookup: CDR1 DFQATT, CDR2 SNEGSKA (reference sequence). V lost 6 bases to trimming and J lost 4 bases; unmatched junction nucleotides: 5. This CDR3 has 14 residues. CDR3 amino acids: CSAELAGGRETQYF. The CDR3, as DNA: TGCAGTGCCGAACTAGCGGGGGGGCGAGAGACCCAGTACTTC.

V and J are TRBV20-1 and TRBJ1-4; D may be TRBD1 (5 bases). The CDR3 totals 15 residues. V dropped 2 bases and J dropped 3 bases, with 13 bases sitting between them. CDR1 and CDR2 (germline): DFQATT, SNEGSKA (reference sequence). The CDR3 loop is CSARPLTASNEKLFF. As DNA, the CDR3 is TGCAGTGCTAGACCCTTGACAGCTTCTAATGAAAAACTGTTTTTT.